The clone carrying this T cell receptor beta chain came up once. Looked up from germline, CDR1 is SGHTA and CDR2 is FQGNSA. This CDR3 comprises 15 residues. V was shortened by 5 bases and J by 5 bases, with 18 bases between the two germline ends. These data come from a study of shared clonotypes between healthy human individuals. Several immunoSEQ 96-well plates shared each subset's DNA, each plate a replicate. The repertoire was sequenced with immunoSEQ multiplex PCR; TCRdb's copy has only in-frame clones and lacks some. The table records approximately 250,000 clones, 65% to 70% of them present only once.

This clonotype was sampled from a young man in good health. This chain joins TRBV7-2 and TRBJ2-5; TRBD1 is a possible D gene (5 bases). Sequenced sample: memory CD4+ T cells sorted from blood. Specified subset: CD45RA-negative fraction. CDR3: CASSDQGALRETQYF. Written as DNA, the CDR3 is TGTGCCAGCAGCGACCAAGGGGCCCTCAGGGAGACCCAGTACTTC.